This entry is about one TCR beta chain. The antigen remains undetermined. This may come from a read error, since a much larger clone is one base off. This entry is derived from a study of tumor-infiltrating lymphocytes in primary liver carcinoma. Total RNA amounting to roughly 480 ng was the source from which TCR beta cDNA was made with a constant-region primer. Nested multiplex PCR, run for three rounds with slightly modified ARM-PCR, yielded TCR beta libraries. Use of TRBV1-TRBV30 forward primers with a C-beta reverse primer characterized the first two PCR rounds, which lasted around 9 cycles each. A single record per CDR3 protein comes from TCRdb applying MiXCR to the multiplex PCR reads. The sample yields a few hundred thousand distinct CDR3 sequences, roughly three fifths seen once. Unsorted whole blood yielded the blood RNA, and germline DNA was also extracted. Germline-derived CDR1 and CDR2 are LGHNA and YSLEER. V was shortened by 1 base and J by 8 bases, with 10 bases between the two germline ends. This CDR3 comprises 13 residues.

The study's findings and limits: Owing to bulk unsorted samples, no comparison was made between CD4+ and CD8+ repertoires.

The sample comprised peripheral blood. The chain uses TRBV4-3 and TRBJ2-3; a weak D match, TRBD1 (6 bases). This TCR came from a woman under 40 with primary liver carcinoma and hepatitis B virus infection. CDR3 bases: TGCGCCAGCAGCCAAGGAGGGGGAGTTACGCAGTATTTT. This codes for CASSQGGGVTQYF.